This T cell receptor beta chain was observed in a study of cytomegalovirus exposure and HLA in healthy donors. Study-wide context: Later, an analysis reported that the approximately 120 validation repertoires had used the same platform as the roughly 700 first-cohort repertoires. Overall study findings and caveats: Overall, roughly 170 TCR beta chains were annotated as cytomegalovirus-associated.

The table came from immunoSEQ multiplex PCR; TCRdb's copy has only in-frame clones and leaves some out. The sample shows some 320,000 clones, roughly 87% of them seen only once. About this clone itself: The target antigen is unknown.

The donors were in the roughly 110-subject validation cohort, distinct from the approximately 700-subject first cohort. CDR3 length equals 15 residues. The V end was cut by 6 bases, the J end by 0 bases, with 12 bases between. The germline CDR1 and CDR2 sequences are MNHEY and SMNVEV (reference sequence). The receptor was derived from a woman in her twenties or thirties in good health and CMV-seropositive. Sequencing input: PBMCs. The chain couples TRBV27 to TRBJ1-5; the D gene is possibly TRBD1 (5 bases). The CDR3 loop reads CASSRHRYSNQPQHF. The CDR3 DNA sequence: TGTGCCAGCAGCCGTCACAGGTATAGCAATCAGCCCCAGCATTTT.